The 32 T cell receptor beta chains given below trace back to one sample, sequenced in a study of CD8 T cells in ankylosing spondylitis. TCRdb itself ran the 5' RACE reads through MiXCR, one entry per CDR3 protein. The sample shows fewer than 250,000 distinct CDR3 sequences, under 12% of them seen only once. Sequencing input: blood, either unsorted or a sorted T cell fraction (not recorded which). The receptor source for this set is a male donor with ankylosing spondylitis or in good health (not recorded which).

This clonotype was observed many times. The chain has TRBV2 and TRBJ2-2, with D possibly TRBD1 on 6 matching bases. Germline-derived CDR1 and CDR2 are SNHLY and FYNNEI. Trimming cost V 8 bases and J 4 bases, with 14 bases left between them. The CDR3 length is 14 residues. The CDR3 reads CASHREGFTGELFF. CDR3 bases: TGTGCCAGCCACAGGGAAGGGTTCACCGGGGAGCTGTTTTTT.

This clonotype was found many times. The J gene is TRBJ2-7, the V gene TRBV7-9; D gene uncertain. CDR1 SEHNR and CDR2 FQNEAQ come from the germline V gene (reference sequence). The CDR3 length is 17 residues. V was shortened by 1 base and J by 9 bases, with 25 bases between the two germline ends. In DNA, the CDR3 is TGTGCCAGCAGCTTAGACCACGGACCAATGAGTTTCACGGGGCAGTACTTC. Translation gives CASSLDHGPMSFTGQYF.

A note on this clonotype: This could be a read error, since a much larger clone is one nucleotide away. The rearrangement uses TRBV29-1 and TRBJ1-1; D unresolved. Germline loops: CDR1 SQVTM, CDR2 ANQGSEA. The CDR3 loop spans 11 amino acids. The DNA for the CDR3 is TGCGGCGTTGAGGTGGGCACTGAAGCTTTCTTT. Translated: CGVEVGTEAFF.

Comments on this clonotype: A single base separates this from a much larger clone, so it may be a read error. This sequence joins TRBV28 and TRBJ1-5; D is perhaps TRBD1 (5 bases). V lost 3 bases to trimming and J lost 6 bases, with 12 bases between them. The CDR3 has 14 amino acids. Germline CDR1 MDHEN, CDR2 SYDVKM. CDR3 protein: CASSFPGPIQPQHF. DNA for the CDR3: TGTGCCAGCAGTTTTCCAGGGCCTATTCAGCCCCAGCATTTT.

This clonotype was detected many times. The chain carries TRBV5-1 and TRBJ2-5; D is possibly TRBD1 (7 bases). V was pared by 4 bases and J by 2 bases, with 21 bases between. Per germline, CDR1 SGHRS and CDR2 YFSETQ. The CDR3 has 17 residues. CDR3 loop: CASSLGGDSGGQETQYF. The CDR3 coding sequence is TGCGCCAGCAGCCTTGGAGGGGACTCAGGGGGGCAAGAGACCCAGTACTTC.

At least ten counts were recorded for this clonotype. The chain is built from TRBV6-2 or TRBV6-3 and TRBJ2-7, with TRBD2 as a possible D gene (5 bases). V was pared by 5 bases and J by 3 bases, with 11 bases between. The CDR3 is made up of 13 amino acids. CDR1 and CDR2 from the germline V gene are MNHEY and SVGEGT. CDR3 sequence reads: CASSQDWNYEQYF. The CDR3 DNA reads TGTGCCAGCAGTCAGGACTGGAACTACGAGCAGTACTTC.

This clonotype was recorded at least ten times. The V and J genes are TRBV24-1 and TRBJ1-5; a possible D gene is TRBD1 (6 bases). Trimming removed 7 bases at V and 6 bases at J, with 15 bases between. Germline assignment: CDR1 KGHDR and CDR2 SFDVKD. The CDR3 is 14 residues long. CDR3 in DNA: TGTGCCACCAGGTCAGGGGAATCCGGTCAGCCCCAGCATTTT. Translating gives CATRSGESGQPQHF.

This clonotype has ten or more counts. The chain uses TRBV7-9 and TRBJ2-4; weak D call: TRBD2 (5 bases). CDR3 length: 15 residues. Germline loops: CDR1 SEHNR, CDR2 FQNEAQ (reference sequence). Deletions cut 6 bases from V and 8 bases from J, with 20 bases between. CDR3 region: CASRKDQAPGDIQYF. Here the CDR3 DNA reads TGTGCCAGCAGGAAAGACCAGGCCCCCGGGGACATTCAGTACTTC.

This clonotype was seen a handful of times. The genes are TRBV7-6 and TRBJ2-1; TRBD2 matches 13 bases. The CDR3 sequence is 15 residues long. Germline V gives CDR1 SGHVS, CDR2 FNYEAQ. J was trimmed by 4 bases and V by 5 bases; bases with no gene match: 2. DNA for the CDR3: TGTGCCAGCAGCATGACTAGCGGGGGGTACAATGAGCAGTTCTTC. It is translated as CASSMTSGGYNEQFF.

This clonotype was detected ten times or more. The CDR3 here is CASSRADYQTQYF. CDR3 nucleotide sequence: TGTGCCAGCAGCCGAGCCGATTATCAGACCCAGTACTTC. V and J are TRBV7-2 and TRBJ2-5; the D is unclear. The germline V and J ends were trimmed by 5 bases and 6 bases, with 13 bases remaining between them. This CDR3 comprises 13 residues. Germline values: CDR1 SGHTA, CDR2 FQGNSA.

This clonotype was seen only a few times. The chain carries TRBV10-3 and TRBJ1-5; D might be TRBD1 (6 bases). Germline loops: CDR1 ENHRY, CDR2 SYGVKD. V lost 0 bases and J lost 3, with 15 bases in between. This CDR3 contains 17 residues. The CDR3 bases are TGTGCCATCAGTGAGTCGGCGTTGAGGGGGACCAATCAGCCCCAGCATTTT. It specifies CAISESALRGTNQPQHF.

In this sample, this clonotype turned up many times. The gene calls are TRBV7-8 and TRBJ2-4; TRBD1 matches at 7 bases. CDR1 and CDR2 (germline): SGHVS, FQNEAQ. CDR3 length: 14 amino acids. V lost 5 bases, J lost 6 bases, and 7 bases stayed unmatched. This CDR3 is CASSQTGTGNIQYF. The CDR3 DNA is TGTGCCAGCAGCCAGACAGGGACGGGAAACATTCAGTACTTC.

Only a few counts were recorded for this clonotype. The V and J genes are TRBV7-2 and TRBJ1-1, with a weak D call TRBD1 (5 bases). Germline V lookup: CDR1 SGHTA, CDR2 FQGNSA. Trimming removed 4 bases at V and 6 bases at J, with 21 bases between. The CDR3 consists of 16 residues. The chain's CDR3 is CASSSRGHPGPAEAFF. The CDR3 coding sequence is TGTGCCAGCAGCTCCCGGGGTCATCCGGGGCCGGCTGAAGCTTTCTTT.

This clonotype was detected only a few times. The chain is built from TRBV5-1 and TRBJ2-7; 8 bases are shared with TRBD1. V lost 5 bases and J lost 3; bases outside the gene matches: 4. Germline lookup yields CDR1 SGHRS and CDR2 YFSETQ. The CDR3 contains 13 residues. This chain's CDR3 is CASSGTGIYEQYF. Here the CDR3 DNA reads TGCGCCAGCAGTGGGACAGGTATCTACGAGCAGTACTTC.

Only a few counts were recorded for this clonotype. The CDR3 here is CASSVQGGFSAQYF. CDR3 coding DNA: TGTGCCAGCAGCGTACAGGGAGGCTTTTCGGCCCAGTACTTC. The chain uses TRBV9 and TRBJ2-5; D perhaps matches TRBD2 (6 bases). The CDR3 consists of 14 residues. With 1 base removed from V and 9 bases from J, the gap between germline ends came to 16 bases. The germline CDR1 and CDR2 sequences are SGDLS and YYNGEE.

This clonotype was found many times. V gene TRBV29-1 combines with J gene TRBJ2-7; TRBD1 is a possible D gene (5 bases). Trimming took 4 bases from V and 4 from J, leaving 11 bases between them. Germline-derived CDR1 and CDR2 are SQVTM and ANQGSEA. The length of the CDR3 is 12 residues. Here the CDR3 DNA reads TGCAGCGTTGGACAGACAGAATACGAGCAGTACTTC. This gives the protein CSVGQTEYEQYF.

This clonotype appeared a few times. CDR3 DNA sequence: TGTGCCAGCAGCTTAGGACTTTATGTCTCTGGGGCCAACGTCCTGACTTTC. It specifies CASSLGLYVSGANVLTF. V is TRBV7-6 and J is TRBJ2-6; D ambiguous. V shed 1 base and J shed 0 bases, with 10 bases lying between them. The CDR3 loop spans 17 amino acids. Germline V lookup: CDR1 SGHVS, CDR2 FNYEAQ.

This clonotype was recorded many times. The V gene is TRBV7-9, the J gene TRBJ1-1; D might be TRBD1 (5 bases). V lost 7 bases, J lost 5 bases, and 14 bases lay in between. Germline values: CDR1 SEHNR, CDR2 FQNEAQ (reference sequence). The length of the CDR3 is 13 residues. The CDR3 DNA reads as TGTGCCAGCAAACTCAAAGGGGAGACTGAAGCTTTCTTT. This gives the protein CASKLKGETEAFF. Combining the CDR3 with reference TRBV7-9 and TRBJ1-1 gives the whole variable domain DTGVSQNPRHKITKRGQNVTFRCDPISEHNRLYWYRQTLGQGPEFLTYFQNEAQLEKSRLLSDRFSAERPKGSFSTLEIQRTEQGDSAMYLCASKLKGETEAFFGQGTRLTVV.

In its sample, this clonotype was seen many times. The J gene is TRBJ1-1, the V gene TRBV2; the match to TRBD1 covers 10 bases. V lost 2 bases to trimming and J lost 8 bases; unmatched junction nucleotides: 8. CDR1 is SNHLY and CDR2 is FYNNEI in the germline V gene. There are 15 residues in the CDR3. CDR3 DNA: TGTGCCAGCAGTGAAACCGGGACAGGGGCTCTCGAAGCTTTCTTT. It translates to CASSETGTGALEAFF.

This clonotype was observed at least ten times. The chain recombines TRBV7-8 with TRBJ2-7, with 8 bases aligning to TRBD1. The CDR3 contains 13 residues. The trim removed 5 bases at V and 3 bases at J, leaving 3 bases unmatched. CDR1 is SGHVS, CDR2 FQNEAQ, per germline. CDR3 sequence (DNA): TGTGCCAGCAGCCTAACAGGGGGCTACGAGCAGTACTTC. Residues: CASSLTGGYEQYF.

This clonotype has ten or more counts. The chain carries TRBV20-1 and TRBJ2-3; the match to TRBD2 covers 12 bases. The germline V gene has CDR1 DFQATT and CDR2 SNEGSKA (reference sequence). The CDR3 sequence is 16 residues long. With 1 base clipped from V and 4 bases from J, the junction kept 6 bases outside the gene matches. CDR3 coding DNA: TGCAGTGCTAGAGGAGCTAGCGGGGGGGCGTCAGATACGCAGTATTTT. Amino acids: CSARGASGGASDTQYF.

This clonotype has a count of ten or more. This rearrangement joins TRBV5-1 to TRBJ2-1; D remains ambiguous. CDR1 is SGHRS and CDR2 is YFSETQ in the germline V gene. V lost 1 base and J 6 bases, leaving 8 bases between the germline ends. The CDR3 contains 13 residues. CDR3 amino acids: CASSLSRGNEQFF. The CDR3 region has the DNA TGCGCCAGCAGCTTGAGTAGAGGCAATGAGCAGTTCTTC. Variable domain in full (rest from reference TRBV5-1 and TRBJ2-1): KAGVTQTPRYLIKTRGQQVTLSCSPISGHRSVSWYQQTPGQGLQFLFEYFSETQRNKGNFPGRFSGRQFSNSRSEMNVSTLELGDSALYLCASSLSRGNEQFFGPGTRLTVL.

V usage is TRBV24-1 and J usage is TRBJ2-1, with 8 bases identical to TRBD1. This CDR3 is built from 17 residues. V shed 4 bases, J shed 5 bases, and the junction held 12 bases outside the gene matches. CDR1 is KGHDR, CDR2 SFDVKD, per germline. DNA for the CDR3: TGTGCCACCAGTGACCGCCAGCGGACAGGGACCAACAATGAGCAGTTCTTC. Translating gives CATSDRQRTGTNNEQFF.

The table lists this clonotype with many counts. In DNA form, the CDR3 reads TGTGCCAGCAGCCCTGGGCTGGGTGTTACGTCTGAAGCTTTCTTT. It encodes CASSPGLGVTSEAFF. This sequence joins TRBV6-1 and TRBJ1-1, with D unclear. Trimming took 6 bases from V and 6 from J, leaving 20 bases between them. This CDR3 is 15 amino acids long. Germline V gene sequence: CDR1 MNHNS, CDR2 SASEGT.

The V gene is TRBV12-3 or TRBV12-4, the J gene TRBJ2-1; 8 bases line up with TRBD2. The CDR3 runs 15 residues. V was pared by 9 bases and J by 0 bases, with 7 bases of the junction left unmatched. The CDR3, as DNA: TGTGCCAGTCGGGGGGGGCGAAGCTCCTACAATGAGCAGTTCTTC. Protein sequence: CASRGGRSSYNEQFF.

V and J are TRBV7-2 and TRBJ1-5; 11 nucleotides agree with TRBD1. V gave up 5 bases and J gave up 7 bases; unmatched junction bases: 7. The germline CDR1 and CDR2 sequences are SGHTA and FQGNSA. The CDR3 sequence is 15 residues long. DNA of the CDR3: TGTGCCAGCAGCCCGGGACAGGGGGTCGAACAGCCCCAGCATTTT. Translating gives CASSPGQGVEQPQHF.

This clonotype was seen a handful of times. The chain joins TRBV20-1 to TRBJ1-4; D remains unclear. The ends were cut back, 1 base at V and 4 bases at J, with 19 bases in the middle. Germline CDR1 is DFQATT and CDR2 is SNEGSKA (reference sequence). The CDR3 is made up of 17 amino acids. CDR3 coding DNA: TGCAGTGCTAGAGCTGGGCCTCGACGGGTGGTTAATGAAAAACTGTTTTTT. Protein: CSARAGPRRVVNEKLFF.

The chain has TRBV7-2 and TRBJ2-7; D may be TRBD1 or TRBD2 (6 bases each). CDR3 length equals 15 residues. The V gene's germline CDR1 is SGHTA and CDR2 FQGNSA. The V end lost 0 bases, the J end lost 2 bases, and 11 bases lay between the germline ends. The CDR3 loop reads CASSLAGGHTYEQYF. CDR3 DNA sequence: TGTGCCAGCAGCTTAGCGGGGGGCCATACCTACGAGCAGTACTTC.

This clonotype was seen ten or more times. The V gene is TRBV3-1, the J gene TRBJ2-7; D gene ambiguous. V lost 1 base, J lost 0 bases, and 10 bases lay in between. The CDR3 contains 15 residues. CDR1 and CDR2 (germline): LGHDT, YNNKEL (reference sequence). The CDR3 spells CASSQGAVSSYEQYF. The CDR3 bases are TGTGCCAGCAGCCAAGGTGCGGTTTCCTCCTACGAGCAGTACTTC.

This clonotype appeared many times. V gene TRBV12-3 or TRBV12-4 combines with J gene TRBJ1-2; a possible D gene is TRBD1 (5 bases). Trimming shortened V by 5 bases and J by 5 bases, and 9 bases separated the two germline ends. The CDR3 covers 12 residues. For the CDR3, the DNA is TGTGCCAGCAGTCCCAGGGATTATGGCTACACCTTC. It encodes CASSPRDYGYTF.

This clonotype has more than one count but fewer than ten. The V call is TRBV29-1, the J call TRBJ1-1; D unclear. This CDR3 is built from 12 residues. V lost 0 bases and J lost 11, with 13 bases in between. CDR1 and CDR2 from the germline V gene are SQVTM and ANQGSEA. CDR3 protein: CSVEDGVGSAFF. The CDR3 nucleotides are TGCAGCGTTGAAGACGGGGTAGGTTCGGCTTTCTTT.

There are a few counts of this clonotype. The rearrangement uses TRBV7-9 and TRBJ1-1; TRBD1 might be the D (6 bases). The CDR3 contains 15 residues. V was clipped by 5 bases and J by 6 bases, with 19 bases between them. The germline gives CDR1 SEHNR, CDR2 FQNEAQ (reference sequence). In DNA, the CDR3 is TGTGCCAGCAGCCTGGTCACAGGGAGGGTTGCTGAAGCTTTCTTT. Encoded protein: CASSLVTGRVAEAFF.